The present T cell receptor beta chain was sequenced within a study of tumor-infiltrating lymphocytes in localized non-small cell lung cancer. Germline V gives CDR1 SGHDT, CDR2 YYEEEE. The CDR3 runs to 14 residues. V lost 0 bases and J 4 bases, leaving 10 bases between the germline ends. Assay: immunoSEQ multiplex PCR; the TCRdb copy retains only in-frame clones and omits some. The sample includes 27,000 or so clones, 80% to 90% of them seen just once. Specimen: lung tumor tissue. The TCR comes from a human donor with non-small cell lung cancer. This sequence joins TRBV5-6 and TRBJ1-2; unclear D gene. Written as DNA, the CDR3 is TGTGCCAGCAGCTTGGACGTCGGATCCTATGGCTACACCTTC. Protein product: CASSLDVGSYGYTF.